This T cell receptor beta chain derives from a study of T cells in Graves' hyperthyroidism and ophthalmopathy. TCR beta CDR3 sequences were amplified from RNA transcripts. First-round RT-PCR of the TCR CDR3 relied on the HTBI primer set. Via MiXCR, TCRdb re-called the multiplex PCR reads, giving one row per CDR3 protein. Here the sample spans fewer than 700,000 distinct CDR3 sequences, under 20% being singletons. The CDR3 loop spans 15 amino acids. CDR1 SNHLY and CDR2 FYNNEI come from the germline V gene. V was clipped by 11 bases and J by 1 base, with 20 bases between them. This receptor was taken from a woman aged 18-30 years with Graves' ophthalmopathy. This chain uses TRBV2 with TRBJ1-1; weak D call: TRBD1 (5 bases). The sequencing sample was made of blood. The CDR3 region is CASSGPGRGNTEAFF. The CDR3, as DNA: TGTGCCTCCAGCGGACCGGGACGGGGGAACACTGAAGCTTTCTTT.